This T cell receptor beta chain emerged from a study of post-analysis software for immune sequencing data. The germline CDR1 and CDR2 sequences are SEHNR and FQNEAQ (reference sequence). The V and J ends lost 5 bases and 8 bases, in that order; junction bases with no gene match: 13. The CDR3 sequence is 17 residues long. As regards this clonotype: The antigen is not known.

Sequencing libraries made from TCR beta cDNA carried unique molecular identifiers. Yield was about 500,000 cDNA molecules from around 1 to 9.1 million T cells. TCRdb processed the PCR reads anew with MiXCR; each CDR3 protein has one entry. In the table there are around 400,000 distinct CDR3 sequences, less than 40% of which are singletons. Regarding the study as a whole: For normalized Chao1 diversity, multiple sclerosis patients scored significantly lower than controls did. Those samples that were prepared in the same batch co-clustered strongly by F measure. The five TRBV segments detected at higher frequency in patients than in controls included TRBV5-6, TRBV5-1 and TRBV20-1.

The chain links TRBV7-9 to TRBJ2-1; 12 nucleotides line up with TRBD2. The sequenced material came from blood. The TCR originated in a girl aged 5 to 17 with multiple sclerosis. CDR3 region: CASSPQGVGLAGDEQFF. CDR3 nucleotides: TGTGCCAGCAGCCCTCAGGGCGTGGGACTAGCGGGCGATGAGCAGTTCTTC.